These 18 T cell receptor beta chains came from one sample sequenced in a study of cytomegalovirus exposure and HLA in healthy donors. Libraries were prepared by immunoSEQ multiplex PCR; TCRdb keeps only in-frame clonotypes and omits some of them. Among some 60,000 clones listed, around 96% were seen once. Sequenced input: PBMCs. These receptors were obtained from a man aged 18 to 30 in good health and CMV-seronegative.

The chain has TRBV7-2 and TRBJ2-1; D unresolved. V was shortened by 2 bases and J by 3 bases, with 5 bases between the two germline ends. Germline-derived CDR1 and CDR2 are SGHTA and FQGNSA. This CDR3 spans 13 amino acids. CDR3 region: CASSLYSYNEQFF. DNA for the CDR3: TGTGCCAGCAGCTTATACAGCTACAATGAGCAGTTCTTC.

The V and J genes are TRBV28 and TRBJ2-7; D is unclear. CDR3 length: 14 amino acids. Germline CDR1 and CDR2: MDHEN and SYDVKM. Trimming pared 5 bases from V and 0 bases from J, leaving 11 bases between. CDR3 nucleotides: TGTGCCAGCAGTCGCCTTGGCGGCTCCTACGAGCAGTACTTC. Translated: CASSRLGGSYEQYF.

In DNA form, the CDR3 reads TGTGCCAGCAGCCGGGACAGACCCACAGATACGCAGTATTTT. Its protein is CASSRDRPTDTQYF. The genes are TRBV6-1 and TRBJ2-3, with TRBD1 identical over 7 bases. The CDR3 contains 14 residues. The ends lost 6 bases at V and 2 bases at J; junction bases unmatched: 5. Germline CDR1 MNHNS, CDR2 SASEGT.

This rearrangement joins TRBV6-5 to TRBJ1-5; D unresolved. Germline loops: CDR1 MNHEY, CDR2 SVGAGI. The length of the CDR3 is 14 residues. Trimming removed 4 bases at V and 2 bases at J, with 9 bases between. This CDR3 reads CASSLRLGNQPQHF. In DNA, the CDR3 is TGTGCCAGCAGTTTGCGGCTGGGCAATCAGCCCCAGCATTTT.

The genes are TRBV6-1 and TRBJ1-2; 7 positions agree with TRBD1. Germline V lookup: CDR1 MNHNS, CDR2 SASEGT. J was trimmed by 14 bases and V by 1 base; bases with no gene match: 13. The CDR3 totals 14 residues. CDR3 sequence (DNA): TGTGCCAGCAGTGAAGTTGGGACAGCTCAATTTATTACCTTC. Encoded protein: CASSEVGTAQFITF.

The chain recombines TRBV2 with TRBJ2-3; maybe TRBD2 (5 bases). Germline V CDR1 and CDR2: SNHLY, FYNNEI. Trimming removed 3 bases at V and 4 bases at J, with 11 bases between. There are 14 residues in the CDR3. As DNA, the CDR3 is TGTGCCAGCAGTGAGAGGGTAGATTCAGATACGCAGTATTTT. It yields the protein CASSERVDSDTQYF.

The CDR3 DNA sequence: TGTGCCAGTAGCAACCGACAGGGGTTGGACTACACCTTC. Translating gives CASSNRQGLDYTF. The chain employs TRBV19 and TRBJ1-2, with 8 bases matching TRBD1. The trim removed 6 bases at V and 10 bases at J, leaving 10 bases unmatched. This CDR3 has 13 residues. Looked up from germline, CDR1 is LNHDA and CDR2 is SQIVND (reference sequence). Using reference TRBV19 and TRBJ1-2 for the parts outside the CDR3, the full variable domain is DGGITQSPKYLFRKEGQNVTLSCEQNLNHDAMYWYRQDPGQGLRLIYYSQIVNDFQKGDIAEGYSVSREKKESFPLTVTSAQKNPTAFYLCASSNRQGLDYTFGSGTRLTVV.

This clone has more than one count but fewer than ten. The rearrangement uses TRBV19 and TRBJ2-7; D is perhaps TRBD1 (6 bases). The CDR3 totals 13 residues. The V end lost 1 base, the J end lost 3 bases, and 7 bases lay between the germline ends. The germline CDR1 and CDR2 sequences are LNHDA and SQIVND (reference sequence). The CDR3 nucleotides read TGTGCCAGTAGTATAGGGACAGACTACGAGCAGTACTTC. It codes for CASSIGTDYEQYF.

V usage is TRBV5-4 and J usage is TRBJ1-2; D gene ambiguous. Trimming took off 2 bases at V and 2 bases at J, with 13 bases between the two ends. This CDR3 comprises 15 residues. Looked up from germline, CDR1 is SGHNT and CDR2 is YYREEE (reference sequence). The CDR3 DNA reads TGTGCCAGCAGCTTCGGTGGTCGCTCAAACTATGGCTACACCTTC. Residues: CASSFGGRSNYGYTF.

The V call is TRBV27, the J call TRBJ2-1; the D is unclear. This CDR3 is built from 13 residues. Germline CDR1 and CDR2: MNHEY and SMNVEV (reference sequence). Trimming took off 0 bases at V and 10 bases at J, with 10 bases between the two ends. CDR3 amino acids: CASSLSAQLEQFF. The CDR3 DNA is TGTGCCAGCAGTTTATCTGCACAGCTAGAGCAGTTCTTC.

This chain links TRBV2 with TRBJ1-5, with 12 positions matching TRBD1. Germline CDR1 and CDR2: SNHLY and FYNNEI. The CDR3 length is 16 residues. Losses at the gene ends were 6 bases for V and 6 bases for J; bases not matched to a gene: 9. CDR3 bases: TGTGCCAGCAGACCCACGGGACAGGGGGCTTTTCAGCCCCAGCATTTT. Its protein is CASRPTGQGAFQPQHF. The full variable domain, completed using reference TRBV2 and TRBJ1-5, is EPEVTQTPSHQVTQMGQEVILRCVPISNHLYFYWYRQILGQKVEFLVSFYNNEISEKSEIFDDQFSVERPDGSNFTLKIRSTKLEDSAMYFCASRPTGQGAFQPQHFGDGTRLSIL.

This clone was counted once. This rearrangement joins TRBV11-2 to TRBJ2-7; D uncertain. Germline assignment: CDR1 SGHAT and CDR2 FQNNGV. The ends were cut back, 1 base at V and 2 bases at J, with 6 bases in the middle. The CDR3 has 13 residues. The CDR3 bases are TGTGCCAGCAGCTTAGGGCCTGCCTACGAGCAGTACTTC. It specifies CASSLGPAYEQYF.

This clone was found once. The chain is built from TRBV20-1 and TRBJ1-1; D is unclear. The V gene's germline CDR1 is DFQATT and CDR2 SNEGSKA (reference sequence). The CDR3 is 11 residues long. Trimming pared 0 bases from V and 11 bases from J, leaving 10 bases between. Written as DNA, the CDR3 is TGCAGTGCTAGAGATATGAGGGTGGCTTTCTTT. It encodes CSARDMRVAFF.

V gene TRBV5-1 combines with J gene TRBJ2-1, with 11 bases lining up with TRBD2. This CDR3 has 13 residues. Germline-derived CDR1 and CDR2 are SGHRS and YFSETQ. V trimming: 5 bases; J trimming: 5 bases; junction bases outside the gene matches: 0. In DNA, the CDR3 is TGCGCCAGCAGGACTAGCGGGGACAATGAGCAGTTCTTC. Protein sequence: CASRTSGDNEQFF. Using reference TRBV5-1 and TRBJ2-1 for the parts outside the CDR3, the full variable domain is KAGVTQTPRYLIKTRGQQVTLSCSPISGHRSVSWYQQTPGQGLQFLFEYFSETQRNKGNFPGRFSGRQFSNSRSEMNVSTLELGDSALYLCASRTSGDNEQFFGPGTRLTVL.

V and J are TRBV9 and TRBJ2-5; D might be TRBD1 (6 bases). The germline V gene encodes CDR1 SGDLS and CDR2 YYNGEE. The CDR3 runs 14 residues. Trimming took 3 bases from V and 4 from J, leaving 13 bases between them. The CDR3 DNA reads as TGTGCCAGCAGCGCAGGGGATAGGCGAGAGACCCAGTACTTC. Its translation: CASSAGDRRETQYF. Looking up the rest from reference TRBV9 and TRBJ2-5 gives the full variable domain: DSGVTQTPKHLITATGQRVTLRCSPRSGDLSVYWYQQSLDQGLQFLIQYYNGEERAKGNILERFSAQQFPDLHSELNLSSLELGDSALYFCASSAGDRRETQYFGPGTRLLVL.

The chain is built from TRBV7-2 and TRBJ2-6; no firm D call. V dropped 3 bases and J dropped 3 bases, with 3 bases sitting between them. This CDR3 is 13 amino acids long. Per germline, CDR1 SGHTA and CDR2 FQGNSA. The CDR3 reads CASSFFGANVLTF. The CDR3 DNA reads TGTGCCAGCAGCTTCTTTGGGGCCAACGTCCTGACTTTC.

The chain is built from TRBV25-1 and TRBJ1-1; 11 bases match TRBD1. V lost 3 bases and J lost 3; bases outside the gene matches: 3. The CDR3 sequence is 15 residues long. Looked up from germline, CDR1 is MGHDK and CDR2 is SYGVNS. The CDR3 loop reads CASSDRDRGYTEAFF. As DNA, the CDR3 is TGTGCCAGCAGTGATAGGGACAGGGGGTACACTGAAGCTTTCTTT.

The J gene is TRBJ2-7, the V gene TRBV19, with 7 bases that match TRBD1. The trim removed 5 bases at V and 3 bases at J, leaving 1 base unmatched. Germline lookup yields CDR1 LNHDA and CDR2 SQIVND (reference sequence). The CDR3 has 12 residues. The CDR3 is CASSGQDYEQYF. Written as DNA, the CDR3 is TGTGCCAGTAGTGGACAGGACTACGAGCAGTACTTC.